This T cell receptor beta chain is from a study of blood T cell repertoires in COVID-19. Study as a whole: The study drew acute and convalescent COVID-19 samples from the United States, Italy and Spain. In each case, the material was cDNA or gDNA derived from T cells, B-cell-depleted T cells, or PBMCs.

Original processing notes: Estimates of nucleated cell counts were drawn from the amplification of reference gene primers. The method was immunoSEQ multiplex PCR; TCRdb's version includes in-frame clones alone and lacks a portion of them. D and trimming were read from the DNA, whereas the V and J calls and clone size are those reported in that table. The repertoire has roughly 86,000 clones, 85% of them found once; the top ten carry roughly 3.2%. The V end was cut by 3 bases, the J end by 3 bases, with 12 bases between. The CDR3 has 14 residues. Germline V gene data show CDR1 as SGDLS and CDR2 as YYNGEE.

The sample was peripheral blood. This receptor was obtained from a man between 50 and 59 years old with acute or convalescent COVID-19. The genes are TRBV9 and TRBJ1-1, with D possibly matching TRBD1 (5 bases). CDR3 bases: TGTGCCAGCAGCGCCCTTCGGGGGTACACTGAAGCTTTCTTT. Encoded protein: CASSALRGYTEAFF.